The sequence of this TCR beta chain was determined in a study of response to subunit inactivated influenza vaccine. General observations from the study: Authors suggested each seasonal flu vaccination may recruit only limited numbers of new T cells.

In regard to this clonotype: No antigen is known for it.

TCRdb processed the RT-PCR reads anew with MiXCR; each CDR3 protein has one entry. The sample has roughly 670,000 distinct CDR3 sequences, around 13% seen once. The CDR3 spans 13 residues. Germline V gene lookup returns CDR1 SQVTM and CDR2 ANQGSEA. V was clipped by 4 bases and J by 0 bases, with 7 bases between them. The chain joins TRBV29-1 to TRBJ2-1; D gene ambiguous. Sequencing was performed on PBMCs from blood, taken about 14 days before vaccination. The clonotype comes from a man aged 50 to 60 who received an inactivated influenza vaccine. CDR3 coding DNA: TGCAGCGTTGTACTTGTCTCCTACAATGAGCAGTTCTTC. The encoded protein is CSVVLVSYNEQFF.